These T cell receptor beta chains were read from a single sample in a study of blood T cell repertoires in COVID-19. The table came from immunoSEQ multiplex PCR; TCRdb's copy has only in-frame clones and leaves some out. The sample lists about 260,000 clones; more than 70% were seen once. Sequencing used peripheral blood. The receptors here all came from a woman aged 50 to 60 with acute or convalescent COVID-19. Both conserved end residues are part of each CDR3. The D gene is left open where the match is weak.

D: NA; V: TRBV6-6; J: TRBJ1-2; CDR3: CASTLLGGTYGYTF
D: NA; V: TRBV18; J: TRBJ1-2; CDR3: CASSPMTGSGDYGYTF
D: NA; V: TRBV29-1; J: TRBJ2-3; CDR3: CSVVSPRSDTQYF
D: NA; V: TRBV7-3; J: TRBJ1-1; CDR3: CASSSGGGTEAFF
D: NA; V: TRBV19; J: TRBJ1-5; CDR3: CASTWRNNQPQHF
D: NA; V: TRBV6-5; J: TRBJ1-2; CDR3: CASRTGTTTNYGYTF
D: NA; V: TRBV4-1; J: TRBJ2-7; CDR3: CASSQTEIREQYF
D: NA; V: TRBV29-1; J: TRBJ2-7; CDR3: CSVEDWQGNREQYF
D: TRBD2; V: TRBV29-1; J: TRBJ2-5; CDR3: CSAPREDGETQYF
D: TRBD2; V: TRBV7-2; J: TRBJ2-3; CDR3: CASSLGVGTSKDTQYF
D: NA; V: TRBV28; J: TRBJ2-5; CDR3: CASRGGTVQETQYF
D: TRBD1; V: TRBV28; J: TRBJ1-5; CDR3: CASSPLTGDRGQGNQPQHF
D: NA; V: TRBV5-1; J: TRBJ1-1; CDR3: CASNPGQGRANTEAFF
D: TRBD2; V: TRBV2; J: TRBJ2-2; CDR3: CASSEASGGGGELFF
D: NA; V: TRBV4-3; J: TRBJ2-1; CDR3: CASSPTPPGILPKSYNEQFF
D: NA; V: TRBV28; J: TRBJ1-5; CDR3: CASGDTYSGDQPQHF
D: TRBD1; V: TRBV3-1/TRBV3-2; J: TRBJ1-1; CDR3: CASSLLGQGGTEAFF
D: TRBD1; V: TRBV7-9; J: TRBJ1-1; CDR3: CASSATPGGGDTEAFF
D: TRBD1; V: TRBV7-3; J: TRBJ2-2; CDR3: CASSSGQGDTGELFF
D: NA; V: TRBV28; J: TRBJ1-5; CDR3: CASSYRAGQPQHF
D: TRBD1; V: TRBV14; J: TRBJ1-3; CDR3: CASSQTGGIGNTIYF
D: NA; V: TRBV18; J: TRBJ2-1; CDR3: CASSNSNNEQFF
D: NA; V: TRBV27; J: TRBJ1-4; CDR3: CASSDKTDNEKLFF
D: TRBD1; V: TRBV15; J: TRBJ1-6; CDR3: CATSSDGTGLFSPLHF
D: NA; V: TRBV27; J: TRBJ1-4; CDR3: CASSFIAGTVNEKLFF
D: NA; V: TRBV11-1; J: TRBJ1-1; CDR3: CASSLAMQGNTEAFF
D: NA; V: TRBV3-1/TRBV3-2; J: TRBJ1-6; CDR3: CASSHAGGKSPLHF
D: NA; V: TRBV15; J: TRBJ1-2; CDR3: CATSRGVAAGYTF
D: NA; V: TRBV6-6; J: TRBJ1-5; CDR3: CASSYSRQGGQPQHF
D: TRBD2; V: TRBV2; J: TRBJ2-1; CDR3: CASSEQLAGDYNEQFF
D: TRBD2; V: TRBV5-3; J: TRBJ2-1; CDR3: CARGGGFYNEQFF
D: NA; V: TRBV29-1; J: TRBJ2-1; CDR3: CSVRGGSSSYNEQFF